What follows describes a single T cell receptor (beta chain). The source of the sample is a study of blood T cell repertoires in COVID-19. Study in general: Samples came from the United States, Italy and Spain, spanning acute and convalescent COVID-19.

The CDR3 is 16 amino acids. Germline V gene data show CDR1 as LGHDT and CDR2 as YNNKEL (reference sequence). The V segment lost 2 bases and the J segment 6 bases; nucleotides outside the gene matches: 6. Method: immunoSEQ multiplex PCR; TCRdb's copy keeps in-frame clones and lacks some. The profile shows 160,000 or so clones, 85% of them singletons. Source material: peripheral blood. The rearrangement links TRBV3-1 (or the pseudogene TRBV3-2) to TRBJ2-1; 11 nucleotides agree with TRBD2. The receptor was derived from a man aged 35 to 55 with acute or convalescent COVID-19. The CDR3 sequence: CASSQLAGGRANEQFF. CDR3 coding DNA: TGTGCCAGCAGCCAACTAGCGGGGGGCCGGGCCAATGAGCAGTTCTTC.